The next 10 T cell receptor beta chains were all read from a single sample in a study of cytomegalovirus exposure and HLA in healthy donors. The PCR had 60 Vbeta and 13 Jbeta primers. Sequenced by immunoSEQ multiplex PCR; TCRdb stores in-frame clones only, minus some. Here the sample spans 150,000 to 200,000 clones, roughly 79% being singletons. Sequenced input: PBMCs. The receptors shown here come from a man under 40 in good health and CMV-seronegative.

The CDR3 DNA is TGTGCCAGCACCCCGAAGAGGGGGAAAAACACCGGGGAGCTGTTTTTT. It is translated as CASTPKRGKNTGELFF. The rearrangement joins TRBV21-1 to TRBJ2-2; the table's D gene call, TRBD1, was not cross checked with the DNA. TRBV21-1 is reported as a pseudogene. CDR3 length: 16 residues.

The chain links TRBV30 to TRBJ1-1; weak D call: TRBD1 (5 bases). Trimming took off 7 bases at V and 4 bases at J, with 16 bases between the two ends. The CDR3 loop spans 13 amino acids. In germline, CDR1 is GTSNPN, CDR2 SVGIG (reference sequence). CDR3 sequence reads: CAFFWGVGTEAFF. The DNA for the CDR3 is TGTGCCTTTTTCTGGGGGGTGGGCACTGAAGCTTTCTTT.

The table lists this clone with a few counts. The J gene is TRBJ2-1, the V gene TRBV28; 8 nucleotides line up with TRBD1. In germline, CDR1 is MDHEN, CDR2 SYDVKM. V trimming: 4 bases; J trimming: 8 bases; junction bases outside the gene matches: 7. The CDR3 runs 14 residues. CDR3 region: CASSSRQGRYEQFF. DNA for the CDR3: TGTGCCAGCAGTTCCCGACAGGGGAGGTATGAGCAGTTCTTC. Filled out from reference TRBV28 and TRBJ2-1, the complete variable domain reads DVKVTQSSRYLVKRTGEKVFLECVQDMDHENMFWYRQDPGLGLRLIYFSYDVKMKEKGDIPEGYSVSREKKERFSLILESASTNQTSMYLCASSSRQGRYEQFFGPGTRLTVL.

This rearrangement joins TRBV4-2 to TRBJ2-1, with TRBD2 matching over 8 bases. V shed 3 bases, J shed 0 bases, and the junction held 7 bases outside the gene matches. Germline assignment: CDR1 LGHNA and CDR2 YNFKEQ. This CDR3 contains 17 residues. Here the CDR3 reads CASSQDTSGLSYNEQFF. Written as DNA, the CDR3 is TGTGCCAGCAGCCAGGACACTAGCGGCCTCTCCTACAATGAGCAGTTCTTC.

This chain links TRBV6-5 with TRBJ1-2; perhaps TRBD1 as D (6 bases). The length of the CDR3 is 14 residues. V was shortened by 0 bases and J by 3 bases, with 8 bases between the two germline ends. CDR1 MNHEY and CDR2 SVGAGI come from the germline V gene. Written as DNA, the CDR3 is TGTGCCAGCAGTTACTCCTCAGGGGACTATGGCTACACCTTC. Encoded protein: CASSYSSGDYGYTF.

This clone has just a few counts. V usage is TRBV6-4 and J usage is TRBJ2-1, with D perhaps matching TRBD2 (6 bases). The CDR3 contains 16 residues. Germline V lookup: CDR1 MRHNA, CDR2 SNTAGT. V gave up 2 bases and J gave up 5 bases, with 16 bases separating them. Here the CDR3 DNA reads TGTGCCAGCAGTGACACCCAGTCGGGGGAGCACAATGAGCAGTTCTTC. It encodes CASSDTQSGEHNEQFF.

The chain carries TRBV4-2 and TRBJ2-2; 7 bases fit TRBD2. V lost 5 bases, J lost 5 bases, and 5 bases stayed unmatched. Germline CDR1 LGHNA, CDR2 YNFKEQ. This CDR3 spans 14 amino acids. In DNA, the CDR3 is TGTGCCAGCAGCGGAACGGGGGGAACCGGGGAGCTGTTTTTT. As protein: CASSGTGGTGELFF.

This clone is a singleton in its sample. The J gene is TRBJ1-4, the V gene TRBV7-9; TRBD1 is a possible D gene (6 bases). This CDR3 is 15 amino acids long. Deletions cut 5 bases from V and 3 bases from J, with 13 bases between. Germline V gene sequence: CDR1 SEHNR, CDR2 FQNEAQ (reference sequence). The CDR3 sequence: CASSPQGRSNEKLFF. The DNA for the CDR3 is TGTGCCAGCAGCCCGCAGGGGCGCTCTAATGAAAAACTGTTTTTT.

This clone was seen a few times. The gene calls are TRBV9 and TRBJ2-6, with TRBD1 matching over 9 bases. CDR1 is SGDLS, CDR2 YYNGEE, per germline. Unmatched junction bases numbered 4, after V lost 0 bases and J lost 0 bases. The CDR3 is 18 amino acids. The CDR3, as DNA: TGTGCCAGCAGCGTAGAAGGGACAGGGAGCTCTGGGGCCAACGTCCTGACTTTC. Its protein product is CASSVEGTGSSGANVLTF.

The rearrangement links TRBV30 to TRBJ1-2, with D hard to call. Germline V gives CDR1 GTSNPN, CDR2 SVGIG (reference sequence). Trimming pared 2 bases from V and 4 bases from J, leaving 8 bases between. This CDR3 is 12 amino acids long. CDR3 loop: CAWSSAVYGYTF. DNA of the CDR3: TGTGCCTGGAGTTCGGCGGTCTATGGCTACACCTTC.